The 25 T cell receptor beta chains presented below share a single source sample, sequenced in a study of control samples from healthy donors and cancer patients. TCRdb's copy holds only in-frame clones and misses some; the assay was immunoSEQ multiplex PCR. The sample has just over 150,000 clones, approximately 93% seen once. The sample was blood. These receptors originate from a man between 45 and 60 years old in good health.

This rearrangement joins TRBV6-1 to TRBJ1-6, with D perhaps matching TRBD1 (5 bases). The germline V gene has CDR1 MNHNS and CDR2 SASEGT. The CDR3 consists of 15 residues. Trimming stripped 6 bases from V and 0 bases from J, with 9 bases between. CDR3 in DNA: TGTGCCAGCAGCCGACAGAGCTCCTATAATTCACCCCTCCACTTT. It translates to CASSRQSSYNSPLHF.

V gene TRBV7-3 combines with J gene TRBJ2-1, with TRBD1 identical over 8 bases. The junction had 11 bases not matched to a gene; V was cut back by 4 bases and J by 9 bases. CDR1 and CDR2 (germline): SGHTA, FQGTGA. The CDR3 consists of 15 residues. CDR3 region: CASSSDRAAAGEQFF. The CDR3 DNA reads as TGTGCCAGCAGCTCGGACAGGGCCGCGGCGGGTGAGCAGTTCTTC. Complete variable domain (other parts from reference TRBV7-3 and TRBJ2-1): GAGVSQTPSNKVTEKGKYVELRCDPISGHTALYWYRQSLGQGPEFLIYFQGTGAADDSGLPNDRFFAVRPEGSVSTLKIQRTERGDSAVYLCASSSDRAAAGEQFFGPGTRLTVL.

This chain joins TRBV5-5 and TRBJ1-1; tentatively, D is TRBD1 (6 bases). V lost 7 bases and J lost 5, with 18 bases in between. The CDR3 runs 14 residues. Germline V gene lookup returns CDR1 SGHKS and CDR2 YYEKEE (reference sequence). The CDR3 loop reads CASHRDGGGTEAFF. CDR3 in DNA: TGTGCCAGCCACAGGGACGGAGGTGGAACTGAAGCTTTCTTT.

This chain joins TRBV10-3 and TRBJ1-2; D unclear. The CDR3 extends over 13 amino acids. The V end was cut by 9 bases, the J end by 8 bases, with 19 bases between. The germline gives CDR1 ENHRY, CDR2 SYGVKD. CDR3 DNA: TGTGCCATTTCGCTGGGAAGGTTTAAAGGCTACACCTTC. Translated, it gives CAISLGRFKGYTF.

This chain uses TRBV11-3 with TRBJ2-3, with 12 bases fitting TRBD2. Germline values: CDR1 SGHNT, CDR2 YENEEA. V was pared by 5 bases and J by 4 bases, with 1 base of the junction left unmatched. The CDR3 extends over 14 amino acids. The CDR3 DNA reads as TGTGCCAGCAGCGCTAGCGGGAGGGCAGATACGCAGTATTTT. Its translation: CASSASGRADTQYF. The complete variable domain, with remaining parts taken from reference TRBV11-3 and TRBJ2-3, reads EAGVVQSPRYKIIEKKQPVAFWCNPISGHNTLYWYLQNLGQGPELLIRYENEEAVDDSQLPKDRFSAERLKGVDSTLKIQPAELGDSAVYLCASSASGRADTQYFGPGTRLTVL.

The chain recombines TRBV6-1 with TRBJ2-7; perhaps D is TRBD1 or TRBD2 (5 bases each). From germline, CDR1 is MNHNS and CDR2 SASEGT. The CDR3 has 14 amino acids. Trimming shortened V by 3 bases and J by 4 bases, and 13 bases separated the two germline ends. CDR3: CASSEGRVAYEQYF. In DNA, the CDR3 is TGTGCCAGCAGTGAGGGCAGGGTAGCGTACGAGCAGTACTTC.

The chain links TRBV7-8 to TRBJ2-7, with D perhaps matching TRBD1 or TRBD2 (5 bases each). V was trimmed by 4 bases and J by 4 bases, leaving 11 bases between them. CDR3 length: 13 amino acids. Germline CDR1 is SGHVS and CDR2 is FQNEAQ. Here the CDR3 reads CASSSGTQYEQYF. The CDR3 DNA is TGTGCCAGCAGCTCCGGGACCCAGTACGAGCAGTACTTC.

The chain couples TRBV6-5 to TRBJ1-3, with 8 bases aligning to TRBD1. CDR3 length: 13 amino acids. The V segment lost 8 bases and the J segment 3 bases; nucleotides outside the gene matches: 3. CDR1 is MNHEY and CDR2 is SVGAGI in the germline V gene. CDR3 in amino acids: CASGGTGGNTIYF. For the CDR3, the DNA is TGTGCCAGCGGGGGGACAGGTGGAAACACCATATATTTT.

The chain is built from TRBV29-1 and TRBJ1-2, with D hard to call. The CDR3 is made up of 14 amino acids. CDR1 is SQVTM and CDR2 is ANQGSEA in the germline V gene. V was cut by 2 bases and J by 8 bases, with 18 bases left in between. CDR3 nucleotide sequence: TGCAGCGTTGAAATTAGCGGAACAGTCGGGGGCTACACCTTC. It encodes CSVEISGTVGGYTF.

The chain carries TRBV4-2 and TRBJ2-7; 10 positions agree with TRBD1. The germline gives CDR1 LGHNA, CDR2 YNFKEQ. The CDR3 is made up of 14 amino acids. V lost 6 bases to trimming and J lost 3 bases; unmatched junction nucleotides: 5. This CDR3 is CASSSGTGDYEQYF. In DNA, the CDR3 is TGTGCCAGCAGTTCCGGGACAGGGGACTACGAGCAGTACTTC.

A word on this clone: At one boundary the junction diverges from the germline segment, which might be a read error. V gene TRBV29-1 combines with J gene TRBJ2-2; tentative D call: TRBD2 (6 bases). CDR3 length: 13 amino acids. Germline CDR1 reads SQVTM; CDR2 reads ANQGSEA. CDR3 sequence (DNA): TGCAGCGCTCATGGGGGGAACTCCGGGGAGCTGTTTTTT. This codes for CSAHGGNSGELFF.

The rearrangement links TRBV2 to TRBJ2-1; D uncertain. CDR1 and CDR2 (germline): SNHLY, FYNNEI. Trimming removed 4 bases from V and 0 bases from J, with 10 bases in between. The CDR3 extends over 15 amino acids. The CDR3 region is CASSGDRLSYNEQFF. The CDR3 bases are TGTGCCAGCAGTGGAGACCGCCTCTCCTACAATGAGCAGTTCTTC. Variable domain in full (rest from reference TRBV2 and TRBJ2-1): EPEVTQTPSHQVTQMGQEVILRCVPISNHLYFYWYRQILGQKVEFLVSFYNNEISEKSEIFDDQFSVERPDGSNFTLKIRSTKLEDSAMYFCASSGDRLSYNEQFFGPGTRLTVL.

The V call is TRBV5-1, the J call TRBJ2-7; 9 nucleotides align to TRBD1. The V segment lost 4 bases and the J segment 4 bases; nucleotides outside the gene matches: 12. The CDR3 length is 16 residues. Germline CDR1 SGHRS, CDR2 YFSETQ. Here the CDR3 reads CASSGGAGQGIYEQYF. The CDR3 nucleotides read TGCGCCAGCAGCGGGGGAGCGGGACAGGGCATTTACGAGCAGTACTTC.

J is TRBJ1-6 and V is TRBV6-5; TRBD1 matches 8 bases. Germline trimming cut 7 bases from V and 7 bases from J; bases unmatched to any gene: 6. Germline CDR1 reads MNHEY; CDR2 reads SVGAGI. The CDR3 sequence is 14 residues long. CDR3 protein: CASTQGAGNSPLHF. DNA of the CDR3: TGTGCCAGCACCCAGGGGGCTGGGAATTCACCCCTCCACTTT.

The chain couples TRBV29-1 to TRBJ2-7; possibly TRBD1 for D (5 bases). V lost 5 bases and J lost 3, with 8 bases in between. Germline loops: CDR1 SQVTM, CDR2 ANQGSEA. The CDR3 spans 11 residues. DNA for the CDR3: TGCAGCGTTTCAGGGTTCTACGAGCAGTACTTC. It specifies CSVSGFYEQYF.

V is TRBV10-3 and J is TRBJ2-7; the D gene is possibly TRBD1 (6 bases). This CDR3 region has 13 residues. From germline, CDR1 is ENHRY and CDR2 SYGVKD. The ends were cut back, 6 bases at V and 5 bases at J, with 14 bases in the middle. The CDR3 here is CAISRDKGDEQYF. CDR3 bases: TGTGCCATCAGCCGGGACAAGGGGGACGAGCAGTACTTC.

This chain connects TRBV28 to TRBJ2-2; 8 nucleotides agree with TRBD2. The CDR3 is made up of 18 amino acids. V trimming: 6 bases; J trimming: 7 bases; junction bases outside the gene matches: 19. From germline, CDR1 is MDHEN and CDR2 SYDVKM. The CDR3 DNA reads TGTGCCAGCAGCCTAGACCCGGGACTAGTGGGCGATGGCGGGGAGCTGTTTTTT. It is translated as CASSLDPGLVGDGGELFF.

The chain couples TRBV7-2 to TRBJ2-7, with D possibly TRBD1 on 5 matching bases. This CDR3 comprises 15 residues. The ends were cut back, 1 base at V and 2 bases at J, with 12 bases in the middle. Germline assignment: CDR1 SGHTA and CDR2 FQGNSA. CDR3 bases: TGTGCCAGCAGCTTAGTGGCGGACAAACCCTACGAGCAGTACTTC. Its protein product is CASSLVADKPYEQYF.

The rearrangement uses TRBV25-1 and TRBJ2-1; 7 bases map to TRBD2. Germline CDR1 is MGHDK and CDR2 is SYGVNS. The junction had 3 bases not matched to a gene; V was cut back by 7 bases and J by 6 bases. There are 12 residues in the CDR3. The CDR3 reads CASKGGSNEQFF. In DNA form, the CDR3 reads TGTGCCAGCAAAGGCGGGAGCAATGAGCAGTTCTTC.

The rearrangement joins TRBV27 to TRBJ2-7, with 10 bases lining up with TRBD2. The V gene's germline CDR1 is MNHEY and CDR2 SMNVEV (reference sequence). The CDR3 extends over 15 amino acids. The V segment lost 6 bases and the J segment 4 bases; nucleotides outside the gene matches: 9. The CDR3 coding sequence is TGTGCCAGCAGATCGCCTCTAGCGGGAGTTTACGAGCAGTACTTC. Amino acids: CASRSPLAGVYEQYF.

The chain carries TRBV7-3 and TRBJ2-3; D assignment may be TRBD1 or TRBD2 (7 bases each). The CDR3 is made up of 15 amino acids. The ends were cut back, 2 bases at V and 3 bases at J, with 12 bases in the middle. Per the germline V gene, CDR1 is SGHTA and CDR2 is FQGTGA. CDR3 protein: CASSLGRGLTDTQYF. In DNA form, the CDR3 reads TGTGCCAGCAGCTTAGGGAGGGGGCTAACAGATACGCAGTATTTT.

The CDR3 is CASTREPPHEQFF. The CDR3, as DNA: TGTGCCAGCACGAGGGAACCCCCCCATGAGCAGTTCTTC. The V call is TRBV2, the J call TRBJ2-1; the D gene is possibly TRBD2 (5 bases). The CDR3 length is 13 residues. V lost 7 bases, J lost 8 bases, and 15 bases lay in between. Looked up from germline, CDR1 is SNHLY and CDR2 is FYNNEI.

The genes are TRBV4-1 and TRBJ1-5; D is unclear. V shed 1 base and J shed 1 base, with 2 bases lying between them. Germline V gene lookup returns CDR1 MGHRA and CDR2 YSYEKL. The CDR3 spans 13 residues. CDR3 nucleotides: TGCGCCAGCAGCCAAGGGAGCAATCAGCCCCAGCATTTT. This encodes CASSQGSNQPQHF.

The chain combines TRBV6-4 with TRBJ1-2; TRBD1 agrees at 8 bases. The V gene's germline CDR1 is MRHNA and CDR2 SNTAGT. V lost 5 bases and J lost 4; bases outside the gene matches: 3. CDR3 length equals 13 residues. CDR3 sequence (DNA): TGTGCCAGCAGTCCGGGACAGGCCTATGGCTACACCTTC. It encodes CASSPGQAYGYTF.

CDR3 nucleotide sequence: TGTGCCAGTCGCGCTCCGGCAGGTGGCCAAGAGACCCAGTACTTC. This encodes CASRAPAGGQETQYF. The gene calls are TRBV19 and TRBJ2-5; no definite D call. The CDR3 contains 15 residues. Trimming removed 8 bases at V and 1 base at J, with 17 bases between. Germline V CDR1 and CDR2: LNHDA, SQIVND (reference sequence).